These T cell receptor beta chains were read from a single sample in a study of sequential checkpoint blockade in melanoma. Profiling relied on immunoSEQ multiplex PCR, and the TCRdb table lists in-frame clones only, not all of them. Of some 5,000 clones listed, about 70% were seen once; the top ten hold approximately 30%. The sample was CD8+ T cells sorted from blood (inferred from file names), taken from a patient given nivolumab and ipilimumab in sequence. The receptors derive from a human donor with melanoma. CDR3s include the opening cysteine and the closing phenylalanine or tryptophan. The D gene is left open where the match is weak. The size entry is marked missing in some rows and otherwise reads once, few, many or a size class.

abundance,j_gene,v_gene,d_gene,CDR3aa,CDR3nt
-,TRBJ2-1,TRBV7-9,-,CASSPTQVAYNEQFF,TGTGCCAGCAGCCCAACACAGGTCGCCTACAATGAGCAGTTCTTC
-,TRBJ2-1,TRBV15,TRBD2,CATSKLAEGGEQFF,TGTGCCACCAGCAAACTAGCGGAGGGGGGTGAGCAGTTCTTC
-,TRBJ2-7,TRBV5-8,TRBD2,CASSPGTSGKEQYF,TGTGCCAGCAGCCCGGGGACTAGCGGGAAGGAGCAGTACTTC
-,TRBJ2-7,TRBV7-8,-,CASSLALAEQYF,TGTGCCAGCAGCTTAGCGCTGGCCGAGCAGTACTTC
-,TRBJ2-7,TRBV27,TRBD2,CASSLSGLAEYEQYF,TGTGCCAGCAGTTTATCGGGACTAGCTGAGTACGAGCAGTACTTC
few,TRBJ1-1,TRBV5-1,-,CASSLAPEREAFF,TGCGCCAGCAGCTTGGCCCCTGAGAGGGAGGCTTTCTTT
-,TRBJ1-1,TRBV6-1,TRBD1,CASSVADSGQAGTEAFF,TGTGCCAGCAGTGTAGCAGACTCAGGACAGGCCGGCACTGAAGCTTTCTTT
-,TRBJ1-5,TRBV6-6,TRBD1,CASSFATGGLQPQHF,TGTGCCAGCAGTTTCGCGACAGGGGGGTTGCAGCCCCAGCATTTT
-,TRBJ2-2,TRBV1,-,CTSSQEIGLAGGPRANTGELFF,TGCACCAGCAGCCAAGAAATAGGGCTAGCGGGGGGCCCGCGGGCGAACACCGGGGAGCTGTTTTTT
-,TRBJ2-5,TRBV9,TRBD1,CASSAGQGLEQETQYF,TGTGCCAGCAGCGCAGGACAGGGGTTAGAACAAGAGACCCAGTACTTC
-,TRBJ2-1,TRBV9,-,CASSVSQAYNEQFF,TGTGCCAGCAGCGTTTCCCAGGCCTACAATGAGCAGTTCTTC
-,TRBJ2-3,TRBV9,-,CASSAGTLLLDTQYF,TGTGCCAGCAGCGCCGGGACTCTACTTCTTGATACGCAGTATTTT
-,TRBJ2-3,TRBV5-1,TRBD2,CASSLTSGYTDTQYF,TGCGCCAGCAGCTTGACTAGCGGGTACACAGATACGCAGTATTTT
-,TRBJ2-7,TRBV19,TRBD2,CASKQTSGNPYEQYF,TGTGCCAGTAAACAGACTAGCGGGAACCCCTACGAGCAGTACTTC
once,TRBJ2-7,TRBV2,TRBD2,CASSEGQLAGGPKDEQYF,TGTGCCAGCAGTGAAGGTCAACTAGCGGGAGGGCCGAAGGACGAGCAGTACTTC
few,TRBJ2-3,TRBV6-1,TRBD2,CASSDVRGATSDTQYF,TGTGCCAGCAGTGATGTGCGGGGGGCCACGTCGGATACGCAGTATTTT
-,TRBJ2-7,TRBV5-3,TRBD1,CARSPTGSSSYEQYF,TGTGCCAGAAGCCCGACAGGGTCAAGCTCCTACGAGCAGTACTTC
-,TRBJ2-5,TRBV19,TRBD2,CASSKTSGYQETQYF,TGTGCCAGTAGTAAGACTAGCGGCTACCAAGAGACCCAGTACTTC
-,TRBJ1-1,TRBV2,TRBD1,CASSENRGLGTEAFF,TGTGCCAGCAGTGAGAACAGGGGATTGGGCACTGAAGCTTTCTTT
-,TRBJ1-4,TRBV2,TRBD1,CATNDIGQGRTNEKLFF,TGTGCCACCAATGATATCGGACAGGGAAGAACTAATGAAAAACTGTTTTTT
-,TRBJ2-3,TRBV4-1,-,CASSQDKDTQYF,TGCGCCAGCAGCCAAGATAAAGATACGCAGTATTTT
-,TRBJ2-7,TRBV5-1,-,CASSPRTFLLYEQYF,TGCGCCAGCAGCCCGAGGACTTTTCTACTCTACGAGCAGTACTTC
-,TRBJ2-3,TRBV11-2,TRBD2,CASSPLLGGGASDTQYF,TGTGCCAGCAGCCCCTTGCTGGGCGGGGGGGCCTCAGATACGCAGTATTTT
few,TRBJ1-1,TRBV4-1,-,CASLPRDRNTEAFF,TGCGCCAGTCTTCCAAGAGACAGGAACACTGAAGCTTTCTTT